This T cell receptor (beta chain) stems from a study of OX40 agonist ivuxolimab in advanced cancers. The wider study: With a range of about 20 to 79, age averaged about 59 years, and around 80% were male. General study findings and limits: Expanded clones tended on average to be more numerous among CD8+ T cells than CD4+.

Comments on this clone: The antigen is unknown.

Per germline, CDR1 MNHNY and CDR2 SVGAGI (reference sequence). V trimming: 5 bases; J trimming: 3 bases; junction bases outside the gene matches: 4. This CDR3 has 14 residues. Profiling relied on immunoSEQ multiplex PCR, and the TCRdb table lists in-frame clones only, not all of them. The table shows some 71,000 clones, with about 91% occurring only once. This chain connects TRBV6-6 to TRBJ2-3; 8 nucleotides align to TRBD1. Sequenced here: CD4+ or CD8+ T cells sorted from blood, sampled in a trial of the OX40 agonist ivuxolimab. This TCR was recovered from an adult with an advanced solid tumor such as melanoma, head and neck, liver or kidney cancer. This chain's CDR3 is CASSPGQVTDTQYF. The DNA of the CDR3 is TGTGCCAGCAGTCCGGGACAGGTGACAGATACGCAGTATTTT.